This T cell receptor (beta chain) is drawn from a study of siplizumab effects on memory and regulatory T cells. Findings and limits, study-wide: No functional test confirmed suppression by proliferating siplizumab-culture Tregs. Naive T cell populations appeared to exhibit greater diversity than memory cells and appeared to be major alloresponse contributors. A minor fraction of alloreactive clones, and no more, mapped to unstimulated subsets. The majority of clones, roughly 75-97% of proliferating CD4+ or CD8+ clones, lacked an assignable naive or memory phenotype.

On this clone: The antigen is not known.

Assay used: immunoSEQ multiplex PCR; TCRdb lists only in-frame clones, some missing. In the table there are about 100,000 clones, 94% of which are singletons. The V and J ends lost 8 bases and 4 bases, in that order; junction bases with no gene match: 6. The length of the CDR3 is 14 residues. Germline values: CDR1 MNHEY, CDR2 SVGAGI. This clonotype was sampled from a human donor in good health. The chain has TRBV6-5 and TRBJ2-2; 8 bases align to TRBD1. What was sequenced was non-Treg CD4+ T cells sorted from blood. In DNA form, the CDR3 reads TGTGCCAGCCAGGGGGCCACAGGCACCGGGGAGCTGTTTTTT. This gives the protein CASQGATGTGELFF.